This T cell receptor beta chain was identified in a study of shared clonotypes between healthy human individuals. Ten immunoSEQ deep assay plates served to sequence unsorted PBMC DNA. Sequencing was performed with immunoSEQ multiplex PCR; in TCRdb, only in-frame clones are kept and a portion is missing. The top ten clones hold approximately 12% of a sample with about 480,000 clones, about 80% of them seen once. About this clone itself: Its antigen is undetermined.

Study-wide results and limits: The sole specimen, blood, was sampled, and tissue repertoires likely differ. Limitation of the genetic and exposure-history diversity represented came from the few donors.

V lost 4 bases to trimming and J lost 1 base, with 17 bases between them. CDR1 SSHAT and CDR2 FNYEAQ come from the germline V gene (reference sequence). This CDR3 is 17 amino acids long. The chain joins TRBV7-7 to TRBJ1-5; maybe TRBD1 (6 bases). The receptor was derived from a woman in her thirties or forties in good health. Some clones in this sample may be carry-over from other donors' samples. The sequencing sample was made of PBMCs. CDR3 sequence reads: CASSYAGWGLSNQPQHF. The CDR3 coding sequence is TGTGCCAGCAGCTATGCTGGTTGGGGGCTGAGCAATCAGCCCCAGCATTTT.